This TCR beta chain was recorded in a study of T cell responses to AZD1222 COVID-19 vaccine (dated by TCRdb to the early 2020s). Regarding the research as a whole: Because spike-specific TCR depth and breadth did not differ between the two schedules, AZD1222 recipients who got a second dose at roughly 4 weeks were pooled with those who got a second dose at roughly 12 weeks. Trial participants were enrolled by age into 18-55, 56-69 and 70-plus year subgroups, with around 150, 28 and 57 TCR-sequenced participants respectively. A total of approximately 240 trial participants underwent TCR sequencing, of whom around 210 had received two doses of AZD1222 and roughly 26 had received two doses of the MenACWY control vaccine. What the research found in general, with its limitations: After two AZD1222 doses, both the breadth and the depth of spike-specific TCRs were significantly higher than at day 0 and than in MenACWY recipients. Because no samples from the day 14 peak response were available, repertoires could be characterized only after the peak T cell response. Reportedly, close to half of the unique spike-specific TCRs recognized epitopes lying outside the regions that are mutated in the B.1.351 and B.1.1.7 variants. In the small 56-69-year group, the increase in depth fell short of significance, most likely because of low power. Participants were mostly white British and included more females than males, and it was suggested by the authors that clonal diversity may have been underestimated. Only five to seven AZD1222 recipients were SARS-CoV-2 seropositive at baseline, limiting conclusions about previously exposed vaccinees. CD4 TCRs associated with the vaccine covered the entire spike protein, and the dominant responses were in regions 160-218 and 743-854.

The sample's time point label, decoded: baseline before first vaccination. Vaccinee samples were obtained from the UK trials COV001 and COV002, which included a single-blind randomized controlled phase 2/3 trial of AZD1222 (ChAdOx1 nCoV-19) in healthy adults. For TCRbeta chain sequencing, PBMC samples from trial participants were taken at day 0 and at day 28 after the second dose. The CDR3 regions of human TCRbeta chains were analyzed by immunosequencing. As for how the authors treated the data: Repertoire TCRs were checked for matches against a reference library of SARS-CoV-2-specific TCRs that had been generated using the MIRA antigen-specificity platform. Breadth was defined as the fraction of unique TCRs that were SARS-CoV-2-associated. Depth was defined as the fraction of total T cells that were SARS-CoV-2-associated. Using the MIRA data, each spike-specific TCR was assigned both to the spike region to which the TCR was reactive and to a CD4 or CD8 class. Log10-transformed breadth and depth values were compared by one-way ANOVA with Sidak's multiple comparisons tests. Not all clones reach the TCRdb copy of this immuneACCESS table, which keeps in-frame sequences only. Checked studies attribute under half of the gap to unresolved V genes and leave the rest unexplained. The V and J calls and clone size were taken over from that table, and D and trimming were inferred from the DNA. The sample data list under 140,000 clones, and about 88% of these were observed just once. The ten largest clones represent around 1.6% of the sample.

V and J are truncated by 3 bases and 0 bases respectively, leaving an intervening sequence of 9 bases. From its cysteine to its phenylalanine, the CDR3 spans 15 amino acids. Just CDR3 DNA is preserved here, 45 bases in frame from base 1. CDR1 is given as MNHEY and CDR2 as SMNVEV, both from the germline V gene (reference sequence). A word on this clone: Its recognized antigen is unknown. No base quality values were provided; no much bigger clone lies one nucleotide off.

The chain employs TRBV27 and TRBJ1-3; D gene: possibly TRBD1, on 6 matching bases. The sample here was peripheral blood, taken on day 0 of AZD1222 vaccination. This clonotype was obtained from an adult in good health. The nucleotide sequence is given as TGTGCCAGCAGTTTTGGCAGGGGCTCTGGAAACACCATATATTTT. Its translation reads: CASSFGRGSGNTIYF.